The text below deals with one T cell receptor beta chain. What it binds is unknown. The data are from a study of cytomegalovirus exposure and HLA in healthy donors. Whole-study findings and limits: Three chains linked to CMV were shown in vitro to be specific for CMV antigens. A later analysis found first-cohort TCR clusters tended to co-occur in the 90 to 150 validation repertoires. Some public TCRs appeared in many individuals, while most sequences were rare.

Only in-frame clones appear in the TCRdb table, and some are missing; sequencing was by immunoSEQ multiplex PCR. This table holds tens of thousands of clones, approximately 90% found once. The TCR originated in a man aged 30 to 39 in good health and CMV-seronegative. Sequencing was performed on PBMCs.

This chain's CDR3 is CASSARRIQETQYF. CDR3 DNA: TGCGCCAGCAGCGCGCGGAGAATACAAGAGACCCAGTACTTC. This rearrangement joins TRBV4-1 to TRBJ2-5; D not resolved. Germline values: CDR1 MGHRA, CDR2 YSYEKL. The CDR3 has 14 residues. V lost 5 bases to trimming and J lost 2 bases, with 12 bases between them.